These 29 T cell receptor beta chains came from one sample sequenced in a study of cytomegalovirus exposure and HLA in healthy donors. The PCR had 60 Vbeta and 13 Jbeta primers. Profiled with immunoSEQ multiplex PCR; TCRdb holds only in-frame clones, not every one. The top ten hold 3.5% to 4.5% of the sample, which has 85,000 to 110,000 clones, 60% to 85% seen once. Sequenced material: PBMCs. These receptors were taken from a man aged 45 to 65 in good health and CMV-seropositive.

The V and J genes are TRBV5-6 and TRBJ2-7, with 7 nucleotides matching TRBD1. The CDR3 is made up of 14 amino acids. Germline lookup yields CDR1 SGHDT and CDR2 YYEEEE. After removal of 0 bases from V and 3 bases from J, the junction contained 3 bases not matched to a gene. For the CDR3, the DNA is TGTGCCAGCAGCTTGGGACAGGGTAGCTACGAGCAGTACTTC. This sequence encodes CASSLGQGSYEQYF.

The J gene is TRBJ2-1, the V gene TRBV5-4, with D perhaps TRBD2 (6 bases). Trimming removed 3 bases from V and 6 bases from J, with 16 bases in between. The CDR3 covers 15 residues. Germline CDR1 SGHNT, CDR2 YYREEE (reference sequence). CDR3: CASSSLLGGINEQFF. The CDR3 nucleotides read TGTGCCAGCAGCTCACTGCTGGGCGGGATCAATGAGCAGTTCTTC.

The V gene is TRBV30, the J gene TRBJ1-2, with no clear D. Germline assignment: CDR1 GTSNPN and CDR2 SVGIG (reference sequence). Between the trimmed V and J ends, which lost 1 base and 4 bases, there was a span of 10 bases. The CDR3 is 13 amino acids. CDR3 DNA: TGTGCCTGGAGTGGCGGGGTGGGCTATGGCTACACCTTC. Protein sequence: CAWSGGVGYGYTF.

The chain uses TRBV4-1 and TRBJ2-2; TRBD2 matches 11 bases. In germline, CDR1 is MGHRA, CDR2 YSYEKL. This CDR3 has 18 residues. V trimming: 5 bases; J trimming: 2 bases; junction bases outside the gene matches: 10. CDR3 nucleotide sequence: TGCGCCAGCAGCTACAGAGTGACTAGCGGGGCAAACACCGGGGAGCTGTTTTTT. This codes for CASSYRVTSGANTGELFF.

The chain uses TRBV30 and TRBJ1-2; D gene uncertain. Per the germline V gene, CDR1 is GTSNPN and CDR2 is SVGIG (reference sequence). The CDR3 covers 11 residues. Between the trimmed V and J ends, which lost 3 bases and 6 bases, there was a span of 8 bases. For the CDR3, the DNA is TGTGCCTGGAGCCCTGGCCATGGCTACACCTTC. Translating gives CAWSPGHGYTF. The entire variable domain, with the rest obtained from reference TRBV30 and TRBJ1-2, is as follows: SQTIHQWPATLVQPVGSPLSLECTVEGTSNPNLYWYRQAAGRGLQLLFYSVGIGQISSEVPQNLSASRPQDRQFILSSKKLLLSDSGFYLCAWSPGHGYTFGSGTRLTVV.

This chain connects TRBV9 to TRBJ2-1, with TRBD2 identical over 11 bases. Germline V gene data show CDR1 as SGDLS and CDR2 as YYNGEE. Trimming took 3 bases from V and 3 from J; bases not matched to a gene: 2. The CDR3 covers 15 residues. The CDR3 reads CASSETSGNYNEQFF. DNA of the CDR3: TGTGCCAGCAGCGAGACTAGCGGGAACTACAATGAGCAGTTCTTC. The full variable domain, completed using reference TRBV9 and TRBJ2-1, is DSGVTQTPKHLITATGQRVTLRCSPRSGDLSVYWYQQSLDQGLQFLIQYYNGEERAKGNILERFSAQQFPDLHSELNLSSLELGDSALYFCASSETSGNYNEQFFGPGTRLTVL.

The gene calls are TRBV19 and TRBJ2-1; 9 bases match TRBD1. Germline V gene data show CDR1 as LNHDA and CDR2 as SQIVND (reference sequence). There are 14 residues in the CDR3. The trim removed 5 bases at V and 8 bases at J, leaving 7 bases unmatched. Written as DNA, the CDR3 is TGTGCCAGTAGTTCAGGGACAGGGCTCCATGAGCAGTTCTTC. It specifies CASSSGTGLHEQFF.

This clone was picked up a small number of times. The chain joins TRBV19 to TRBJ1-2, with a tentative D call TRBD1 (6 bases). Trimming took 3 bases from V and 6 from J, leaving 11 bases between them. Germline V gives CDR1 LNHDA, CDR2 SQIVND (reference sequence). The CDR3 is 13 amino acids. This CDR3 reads CASSIRDTHGYTF. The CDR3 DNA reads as TGTGCCAGTAGTATCCGGGACACCCATGGCTACACCTTC.

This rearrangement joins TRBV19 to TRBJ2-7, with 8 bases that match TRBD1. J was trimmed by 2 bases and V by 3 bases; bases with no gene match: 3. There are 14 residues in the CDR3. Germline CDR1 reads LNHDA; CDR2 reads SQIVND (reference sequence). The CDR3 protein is CASSMGDRTYEQYF. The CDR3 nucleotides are TGTGCCAGTAGTATGGGGGACAGGACCTACGAGCAGTACTTC.

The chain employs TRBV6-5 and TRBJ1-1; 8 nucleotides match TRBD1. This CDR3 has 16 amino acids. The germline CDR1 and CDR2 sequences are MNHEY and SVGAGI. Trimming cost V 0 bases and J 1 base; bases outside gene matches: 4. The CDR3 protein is CASSYSGTGGNTEAFF. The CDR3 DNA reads TGTGCCAGCAGTTACTCTGGGACAGGCGGGAACACTGAAGCTTTCTTT.

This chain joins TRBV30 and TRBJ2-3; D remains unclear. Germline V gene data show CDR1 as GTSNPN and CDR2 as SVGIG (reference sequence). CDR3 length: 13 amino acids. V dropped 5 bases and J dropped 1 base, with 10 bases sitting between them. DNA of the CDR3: TGTGCCTGGGCGTTGCTTGGCACAGATACGCAGTATTTT. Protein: CAWALLGTDTQYF.

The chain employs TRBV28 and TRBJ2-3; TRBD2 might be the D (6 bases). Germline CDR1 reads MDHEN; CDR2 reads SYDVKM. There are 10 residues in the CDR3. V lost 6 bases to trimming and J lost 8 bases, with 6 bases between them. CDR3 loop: CASRRGTQYF. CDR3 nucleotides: TGTGCCAGCAGGCGGGGTACGCAGTATTTT. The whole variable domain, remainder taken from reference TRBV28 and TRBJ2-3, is DVKVTQSSRYLVKRTGEKVFLECVQDMDHENMFWYRQDPGLGLRLIYFSYDVKMKEKGDIPEGYSVSREKKERFSLILESASTNQTSMYLCASRRGTQYFGPGTRLTVL.

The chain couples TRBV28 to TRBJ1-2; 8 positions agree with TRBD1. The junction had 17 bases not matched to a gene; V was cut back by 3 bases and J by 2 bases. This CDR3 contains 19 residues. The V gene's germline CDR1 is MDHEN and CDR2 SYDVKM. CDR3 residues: CASSFRLRGQAMTNYGYTF. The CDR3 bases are TGTGCCAGCAGTTTTAGGCTCAGGGGGCAGGCGATGACAAACTATGGCTACACCTTC.

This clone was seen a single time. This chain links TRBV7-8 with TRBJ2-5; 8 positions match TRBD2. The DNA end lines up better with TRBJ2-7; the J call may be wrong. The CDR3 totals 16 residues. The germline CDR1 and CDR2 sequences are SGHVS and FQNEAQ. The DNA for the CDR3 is TGTGCCAGCAGCTTAGCGGAAAGCGGGAGACTATACGAGCAGTACTTC. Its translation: CASSLAESGRLYEQYF.

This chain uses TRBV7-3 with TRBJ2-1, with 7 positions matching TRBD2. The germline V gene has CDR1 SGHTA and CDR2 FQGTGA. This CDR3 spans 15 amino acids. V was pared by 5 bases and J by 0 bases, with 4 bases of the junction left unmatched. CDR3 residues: CASSNGGSSYNEQFF. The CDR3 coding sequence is TGTGCCAGCAGCAACGGGGGGAGCTCCTACAATGAGCAGTTCTTC.

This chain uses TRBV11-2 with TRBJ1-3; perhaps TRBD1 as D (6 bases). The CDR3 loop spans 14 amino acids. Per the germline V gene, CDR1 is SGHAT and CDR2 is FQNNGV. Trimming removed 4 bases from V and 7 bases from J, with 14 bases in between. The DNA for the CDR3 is TGTGCCAGCAGCTCCACAGGGTTGATGAACACCATATATTTT. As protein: CASSSTGLMNTIYF.

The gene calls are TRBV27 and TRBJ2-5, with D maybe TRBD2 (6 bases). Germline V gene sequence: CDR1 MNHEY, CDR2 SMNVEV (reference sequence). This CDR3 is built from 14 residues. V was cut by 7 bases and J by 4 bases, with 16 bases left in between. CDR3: CASNPRRVTETQYF. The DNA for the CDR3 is TGTGCCAGCAACCCCCGGAGGGTCACAGAGACCCAGTACTTC.

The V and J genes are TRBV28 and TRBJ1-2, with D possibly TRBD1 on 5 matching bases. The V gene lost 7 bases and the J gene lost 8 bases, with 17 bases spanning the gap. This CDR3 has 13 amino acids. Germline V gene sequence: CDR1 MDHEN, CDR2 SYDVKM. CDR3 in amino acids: CASKIRGGGGYTF. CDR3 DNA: TGTGCCAGCAAAATTCGGGGGGGAGGAGGCTACACCTTC.

The CDR3 protein is CASSLQPRGGYSNTIYF. CDR3 bases: TGTGCCAGCAGTTTACAACCCCGGGGGGGATATAGCAACACCATATATTTT. The J gene is TRBJ1-3, the V gene TRBV28, with D possibly being TRBD1 (5 bases). The CDR3 covers 17 residues. The V end was cut by 2 bases, the J end by 7 bases, with 21 bases between. CDR1 MDHEN and CDR2 SYDVKM come from the germline V gene.

The CDR3 coding sequence is TGCGCCAGCTCCGAAGGGACTAGCGGTCTCTCTGGGGCCAACGTCCTGACTTTC. It encodes CASSEGTSGLSGANVLTF. The chain carries TRBV5-1 and TRBJ2-6; 11 positions match TRBD2. The CDR3 has 18 residues. The V gene end was trimmed by 7 bases and the J gene end by 0 bases; junction bases not matched to a gene: 9. The germline V gene has CDR1 SGHRS and CDR2 YFSETQ. Based on the CDR3 plus reference TRBV5-1 and TRBJ2-6, the full variable domain is KAGVTQTPRYLIKTRGQQVTLSCSPISGHRSVSWYQQTPGQGLQFLFEYFSETQRNKGNFPGRFSGRQFSNSRSEMNVSTLELGDSALYLCASSEGTSGLSGANVLTFGAGSRLTVL.

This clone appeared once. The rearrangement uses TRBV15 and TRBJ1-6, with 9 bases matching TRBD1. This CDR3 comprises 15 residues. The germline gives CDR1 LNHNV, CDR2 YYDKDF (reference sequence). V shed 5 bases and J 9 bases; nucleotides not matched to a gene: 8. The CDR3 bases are TGTGCCACCAGCGGGGGACAGGGCTTTGGTTCACCCCTCCACTTT. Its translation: CATSGGQGFGSPLHF.

As DNA, the CDR3 is TGTGCCAGCAGTTACTCATACTACACGGCGAACGAGCAGTACTTC. The encoded protein is CASSYSYYTANEQYF. This chain joins TRBV6-5 and TRBJ2-7, with D unclear. From germline, CDR1 is MNHEY and CDR2 SVGAGI. This CDR3 is 15 amino acids long. The V end lost 0 bases, the J end lost 5 bases, and 14 bases lay between the germline ends.

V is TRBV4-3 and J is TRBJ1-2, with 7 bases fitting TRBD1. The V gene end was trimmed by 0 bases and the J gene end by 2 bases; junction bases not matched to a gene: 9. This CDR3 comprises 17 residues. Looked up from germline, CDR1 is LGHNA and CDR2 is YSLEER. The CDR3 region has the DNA TGCGCCAGCAGCCAAGATGGGTACGGGACAGACAACTATGGCTACACCTTC. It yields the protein CASSQDGYGTDNYGYTF.

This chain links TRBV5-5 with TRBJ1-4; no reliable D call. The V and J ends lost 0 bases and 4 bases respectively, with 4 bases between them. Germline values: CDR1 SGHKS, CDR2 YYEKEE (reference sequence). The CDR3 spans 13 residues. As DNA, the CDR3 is TGTGCCAGCAGCTTGGGTTATAATGAAAAACTGTTTTTT. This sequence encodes CASSLGYNEKLFF.

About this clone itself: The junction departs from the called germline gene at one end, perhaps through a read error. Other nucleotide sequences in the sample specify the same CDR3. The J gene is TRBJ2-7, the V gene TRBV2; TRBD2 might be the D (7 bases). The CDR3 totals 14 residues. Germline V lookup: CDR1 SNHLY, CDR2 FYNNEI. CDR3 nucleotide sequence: TGTGCCAGCGTAATGGGGGGGGCGCGTTACGAGCAGTACTTT. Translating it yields CASVMGGARYEQYF. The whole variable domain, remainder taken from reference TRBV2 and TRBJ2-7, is EPEVTQTPSHQVTQMGQEVILRCVPISNHLYFYWYRQILGQKVEFLVSFYNNEISEKSEIFDDQFSVERPDGSNFTLKIRSTKLEDSAMYFCASVMGGARYEQYFGPGTRLTVT.

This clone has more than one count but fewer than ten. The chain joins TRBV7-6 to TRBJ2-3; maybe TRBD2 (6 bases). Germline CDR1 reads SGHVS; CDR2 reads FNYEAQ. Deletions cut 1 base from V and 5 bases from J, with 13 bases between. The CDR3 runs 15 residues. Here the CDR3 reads CASSLVGGAGDTQYF. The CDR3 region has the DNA TGTGCCAGCAGCTTAGTTGGAGGGGCGGGAGATACGCAGTATTTT.

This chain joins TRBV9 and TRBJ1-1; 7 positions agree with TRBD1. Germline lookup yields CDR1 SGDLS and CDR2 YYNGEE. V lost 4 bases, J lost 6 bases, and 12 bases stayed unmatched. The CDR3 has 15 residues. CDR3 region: CASSSGTVAGPEAFF. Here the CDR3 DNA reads TGTGCCAGCAGCTCAGGGACAGTTGCAGGCCCTGAAGCTTTCTTT.

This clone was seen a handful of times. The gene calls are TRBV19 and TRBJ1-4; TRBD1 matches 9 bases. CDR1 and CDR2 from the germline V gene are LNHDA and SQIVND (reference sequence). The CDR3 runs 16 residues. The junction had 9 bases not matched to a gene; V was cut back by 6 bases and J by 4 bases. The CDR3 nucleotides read TGTGCCAGTAGGATGGGACAGGGCGCCTTTAATGAAAAACTGTTTTTT. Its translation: CASRMGQGAFNEKLFF. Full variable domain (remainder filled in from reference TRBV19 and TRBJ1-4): DGGITQSPKYLFRKEGQNVTLSCEQNLNHDAMYWYRQDPGQGLRLIYYSQIVNDFQKGDIAEGYSVSREKKESFPLTVTSAQKNPTAFYLCASRMGQGAFNEKLFFGSGTQLSVL.

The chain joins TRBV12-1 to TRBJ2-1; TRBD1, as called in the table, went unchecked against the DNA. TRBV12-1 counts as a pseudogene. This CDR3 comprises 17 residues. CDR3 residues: CASSIKIGTRKNNEQFF. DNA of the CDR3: TGTGCCAGCAGCATAAAGATCGGGACAAGAAAAAACAATGAGCAGTTCTTC.